The rows below give T cell receptor beta chains drawn from one sample of a study of T cell responses to AZD1222 COVID-19 vaccine. Repertoires were generated with immunoSEQ multiplex PCR, while TCRdb's copy carries only in-frame clones and drops some. The repertoire holds approximately 92,000 clones, with about 90% as singletons. Sequencing used peripheral blood, obtained on day 0 of AZD1222 vaccination. The receptors were sampled from an adult in good health. The CDR3 runs from the conserved cysteine through the conserved F or W. Fields, in order: clone size, V gene, D gene, J gene, CDR3 DNA, CDR3 protein. A D gene is named only where the DNA matches it firmly. Rows may omit the clone size; those that give it use once, few, many or a size class.

>-|TRBV28|TRBD1|TRBJ1-5
TGTGCCAGCAGGAGTCCAGGGGGTCAGCCCCAGCATTTT
CASRSPGGQPQHF
>-|TRBV5-6|TRBD2|TRBJ2-7
TGTGCCAGCAGCTCCAATAGCGGGTCGACCTACGAGCAGTACTTC
CASSSNSGSTYEQYF
>-|TRBV10-3|-|TRBJ2-6
TGTGCCATCAGCGCCAACAGTCCCTCTGGGGCCAACGTCCTGACTTTC
CAISANSPSGANVLTF
>once|TRBV9|TRBD1|TRBJ1-1
TGTGCCAGCAGCGTAGGGCCAGGGGGGATCACTGAAGCTTTCTTT
CASSVGPGGITEAFF
>-|TRBV5-1|-|TRBJ2-5
TGCGCCAGCAGCTTGATTATTCAAGAGACCCAGTACTTC
CASSLIIQETQYF
>-|TRBV7-2|-|TRBJ2-5
TGTGCCAGCAGCCCGCGGCGCGACCAAGAGACCCAGTACTTC
CASSPRRDQETQYF
>once|TRBV15|TRBD1|TRBJ1-1
TGTGCCACCAGCATTCCGACAGGGGAGGCTTTCTTT
CATSIPTGEAFF
>few|TRBV2|-|TRBJ2-3
TGTGCCACCTTAGGACGTACCCGTAGCACAGATACGCAGTATTTT
CATLGRTRSTDTQYF
>-|TRBV11-2|-|TRBJ1-1
TGTGCCAGCAGCCCCCCCGGGGGAATGAACACTGAAGCTTTCTTT
CASSPPGGMNTEAFF
>-|TRBV18|-|TRBJ1-2
TGTGCCAGCTCATCTATTGTGGCCCTTAACTATGGCTACACCTTC
CASSSIVALNYGYTF
>-|TRBV11-3|-|TRBJ1-5
TGTGCCAGCAGCTTGCAACAAGATCAGCCCCAGCATTTT
CASSLQQDQPQHF
>-|TRBV27|TRBD2|TRBJ2-5
TGTGCCAAACGGGGGGGCCGACCACTTAGGGAGACCCAGTACTTC
CAKRGGRPLRETQYF
>-|TRBV6-4|-|TRBJ1-1
TGTGCCAGCAAGGTTGGGGGAGAGGGCACTGAAGCTTTCTTT
CASKVGGEGTEAFF
>-|TRBV4-1|TRBD1|TRBJ2-2
TGCGCCAGCAGCTCGGGACAGCGCACCGGGGAGCTGTTTTTT
CASSSGQRTGELFF
>once|TRBV12-3/TRBV12-4|-|TRBJ2-3
TGTGCCAGCAGTTTGGGGGCCACAGATACGCAGTATTTT
CASSLGATDTQYF
>-|TRBV28|-|TRBJ2-2
TGTGCCAGCAGTTTATGGGGTGACACCGGGGAGCTGTTTTTT
CASSLWGDTGELFF
>-|TRBV28|-|TRBJ1-4
TGTGCCAGCGTTGGGGGGGGGCGTAATGAAAAACTGTTTTTT
CASVGGGRNEKLFF
>once|TRBV2|TRBD1|TRBJ2-7
TGTGCCAGCAGTGTCGGACAGGGTTTTTACGAGCAGTACTTC
CASSVGQGFYEQYF
>-|TRBV6-5|-|TRBJ1-3
TGTGCCAGCAGTTACCGCCAGGGAAACACCATATATTTT
CASSYRQGNTIYF
>-|TRBV11-2|-|TRBJ2-5
TGTGCCAGCAGCTTACCAGGGACCCTGGGAGAGACCCAGTACTTC
CASSLPGTLGETQYF
>-|TRBV20-1|-|TRBJ2-1
TGCACCCTTACCTACAATGAGCAGTTCTTC
CTLTYNEQFF
>few|TRBV6-6|TRBD1|TRBJ1-6
TGTGCCAGCAGTCCCCAGGGGGGAGTACGTACCTATAATTCACCCCTCCACTTT
CASSPQGGVRTYNSPLHF
>once|TRBV27|TRBD1|TRBJ2-1
TGTGCCAGCAGTTTATCTTTTATGCGACAGGGGAATGAGCAGTTCTTC
CASSLSFMRQGNEQFF
>-|TRBV9|-|TRBJ1-1
TGTGCCAGCAGCGTAGAGGCTATTATGAACACTGAAGCTTTCTTT
CASSVEAIMNTEAFF
>-|TRBV19|-|TRBJ1-5
TGTGCCAGTAGTTACTCCAGGTGGGCACGGCAGCCCCAGCATTTT
CASSYSRWARQPQHF
>-|TRBV4-1|-|TRBJ1-5
TGCGCCAGCAGCCGAGGACAGCCCAATCAGCCCCAGCATTTT
CASSRGQPNQPQHF
>once|TRBV5-1|TRBD2|TRBJ2-1
TGCGCCAGCAGACTAGCGGGGAGCTCCTACAATGAGCAGTTCTTC
CASRLAGSSYNEQFF
>-|TRBV19|-|TRBJ2-1
TGTGCCAGTACCAATGACCTACTAGATTCCAATGAGCAGTTCTTC
CASTNDLLDSNEQFF
>-|TRBV5-1|-|TRBJ1-3
TGCGCCAGCAGCTTGTCGGGTTTCTCTGGAAACACCATATATTTT
CASSLSGFSGNTIYF
>-|TRBV19|-|TRBJ1-2
TGTGCCAGTAGTATAGTGGACAGTAACTATGGCTACACCTTC
CASSIVDSNYGYTF
>-|TRBV18|-|TRBJ1-4
TGTGCCAGCTCTCCTAGGACAGCAACTAATGAAAAACTGTTTTTT
CASSPRTATNEKLFF
>once|TRBV6-5|-|TRBJ1-4
TGTGCCAGCAGTTACAGATGGGACCTCCGAGGGGAAAAACTGTTTTTT
CASSYRWDLRGEKLFF
>-|TRBV9|TRBD1|TRBJ2-1
TGTGCCAGCAGCGAGAGACAGGGGGAGTACAATGAGCAGTTCTTC
CASSERQGEYNEQFF
>-|TRBV6-5|TRBD1|TRBJ1-2
TGTGCCAGCAGTCTCGGGGGACAGGTGGACGGCTACACCTTC
CASSLGGQVDGYTF
>-|TRBV28|TRBD1|TRBJ2-7
TGTGCCAGCCGGGGCCCGGGACAGGGCTTTTACGAGCAGTACTTC
CASRGPGQGFYEQYF
>-|TRBV7-8|TRBD1|TRBJ2-7
TGTGCCAGCAGCTGGGACAGGGGGAGCTCCTACGAGCAGTACTTC
CASSWDRGSSYEQYF
>-|TRBV7-9|TRBD2|TRBJ2-3
TGTGCCAGCAGTATTTCTCTTGGGGAGCGGGATAGTAGGGATACGCAGTATTTT
CASSISLGERDSRDTQYF
>once|TRBV15|-|TRBJ1-2
TGTGCCACCAGCAGGCTAGTTGGGAGGGGTGATGGCTACACCTTC
CATSRLVGRGDGYTF
>-|TRBV6-2/TRBV6-3|-|TRBJ2-5
TGTGCCAGCAGTTACTCGATTGAGACCCAGTACTTC
CASSYSIETQYF
>-|TRBV12-3/TRBV12-4|-|TRBJ2-5
TGTGCCAGCAGTTTTTCCGGGCAAGAGACCCAGTACTTC
CASSFSGQETQYF
>-|TRBV7-2|-|TRBJ2-2
TGTGCCAGCCGACTAGGGCCGAACACCGGGGAGCTGTTTTTT
CASRLGPNTGELFF